Below are 27 T cell receptor beta chains sequenced from a single sample in a study of blood T cells in healthy people across ages. PCR was performed a second time for about 7 to 11 cycles using a sample-barcoded 5' primer and a J-beta primer mix. Each CDR3 protein is one row after TCRdb ran MiXCR on the 5' RACE reads. The sample has 700,000 to 800,000 distinct CDR3 sequences; roughly two fifths are singletons. Sequenced input: blood. The receptor set was obtained from a woman aged 55-70 years in good health.

J is TRBJ2-3 and V is TRBV12-3 or TRBV12-4; tentative D call: TRBD2 (5 bases). The CDR3 length is 16 residues. V lost 7 bases and J lost 5, with 22 bases in between. The CDR3 DNA follows: TGTGCCAGCAAGGTATACTCCCACCCCGCGGGAGATACGCAGTATTTT. Translating it yields CASKVYSHPAGDTQYF.

There are a few counts of this clonotype. The J gene is TRBJ2-5, the V gene TRBV12-3 or TRBV12-4, with a tentative D call TRBD2 (5 bases). The CDR3 is 14 residues long. Trimming shortened V by 3 bases and J by 5 bases, and 13 bases separated the two germline ends. The CDR3: CASSLAGLVETQYF. CDR3 DNA sequence: TGTGCCAGCAGTTTGGCGGGCCTGGTGGAGACCCAGTACTTC.

This clonotype has more than one count but fewer than ten. The gene calls are TRBV20-1 and TRBJ2-7; 8 bases match TRBD1. Germline-derived CDR1 and CDR2 are DFQATT and SNEGSKA (reference sequence). The CDR3 sequence is 12 residues long. V trimming: 6 bases; J trimming: 5 bases; junction bases outside the gene matches: 6. CDR3 sequence: CSAAPGGHEQYF. The CDR3 DNA reads as TGCAGTGCCGCCCCAGGGGGCCACGAGCAGTACTTC.

This clonotype occurred a few times. The chain links TRBV4-3 to TRBJ2-7; D possibly corresponds to TRBD1 (7 bases). Germline loops: CDR1 LGHNA, CDR2 YSLEER. The CDR3 length is 15 residues. V lost 3 bases and J lost 3, with 15 bases in between. The CDR3 region is CASSQEGAGYYEQYF. CDR3 DNA sequence: TGCGCCAGCAGCCAGGAGGGGGCAGGGTACTACGAGCAGTACTTC.

CDR3 residues: CASSQEQRGYPGTQYF. CDR3 DNA: TGTGCCAGCAGCCAAGAACAGCGGGGTTACCCCGGTACGCAGTATTTT. The V gene is TRBV4-2, the J gene TRBJ2-3, with 7 bases fitting TRBD2. The J segment lost 8 bases and the V segment lost 0 bases, leaving 11 bases of the junction unmatched. The CDR3 runs 16 residues. Germline V gene sequence: CDR1 LGHNA, CDR2 YNFKEQ.

This clonotype was picked up a small number of times. V and J are TRBV7-3 and TRBJ2-7, with unresolved D. Deletions cut 5 bases from V and 3 bases from J, with 14 bases between. The length of the CDR3 is 14 residues. CDR1 SGHTA and CDR2 FQGTGA come from the germline V gene. CDR3 sequence reads: CASSAFMKGYEQYF. Written as DNA, the CDR3 is TGTGCCAGCAGCGCCTTTATGAAGGGCTACGAGCAGTACTTC.

This clonotype was observed a handful of times. This sequence joins TRBV5-1 and TRBJ2-5; D is tentatively TRBD1 or TRBD2 (5 bases each). The CDR3 is made up of 14 amino acids. V was shortened by 0 bases and J by 5 bases, with 11 bases between the two germline ends. CDR1 is SGHRS and CDR2 is YFSETQ in the germline V gene. CDR3 DNA: TGCGCCAGCAGCTTGGCGGGACGACTGGAGACCCAGTACTTC. Its translation is CASSLAGRLETQYF.

The sample holds one count of this clonotype. CDR3 sequence reads: CASTGGDSSYNEQFF. The CDR3 nucleotides read TGTGCCAGCACTGGCGGGGATAGCTCCTACAATGAGCAGTTCTTC. V gene TRBV18 combines with J gene TRBJ2-1; D perhaps matches TRBD2 (6 bases). Germline V gives CDR1 KGHSH, CDR2 LQKENI. The CDR3 runs 15 residues. Trimming pared 8 bases from V and 0 bases from J, leaving 14 bases between.

There are a few counts of this clonotype. This chain joins TRBV29-1 and TRBJ2-7, with D unresolved. Deletions cut 1 base from V and 12 bases from J, with 4 bases between. Germline V lookup: CDR1 SQVTM, CDR2 ANQGSEA. This CDR3 has 8 residues. This chain's CDR3 is CSVEGGYF. The CDR3 DNA reads as TGCAGCGTTGAAGGCGGGTACTTC.

The V call is TRBV7-2, the J call TRBJ1-6; 8 bases line up with TRBD1. CDR1 is SGHTA and CDR2 is FQGNSA in the germline V gene. The CDR3 contains 15 residues. J gave up 8 bases and V 1 base, and 4 bases lay outside the gene matches. The CDR3 is CASSLVGTGHSPLHF. DNA for the CDR3: TGTGCCAGCAGCTTAGTCGGGACAGGCCATTCACCCCTCCACTTT.

This clonotype was seen more than once but under ten times. This rearrangement joins TRBV9 to TRBJ1-2; 8 positions match TRBD1. In germline, CDR1 is SGDLS, CDR2 YYNGEE. CDR3 length: 14 amino acids. V gave up 3 bases and J gave up 4 bases; unmatched junction bases: 5. Written as DNA, the CDR3 is TGTGCCAGCAGCGACCAGACAGGGGTCTATGGCTACACCTTC. Residues: CASSDQTGVYGYTF.

V usage is TRBV18 and J usage is TRBJ2-3; 8 bases align to TRBD1. Per germline, CDR1 KGHSH and CDR2 LQKENI. V lost 4 bases, J lost 7 bases, and 10 bases stayed unmatched. The CDR3 has 15 amino acids. CDR3 sequence (DNA): TGTGCCAGCTCACTTGGCCAGGACAGGGTAAATACGCAGTATTTT. Its protein is CASSLGQDRVNTQYF.

This clonotype was counted only a few times. The chain is built from TRBV29-1 and TRBJ2-1, with no clear D. V was pared by 3 bases and J by 2 bases, with 11 bases between. The CDR3 is made up of 14 amino acids. CDR1 is SQVTM, CDR2 ANQGSEA, per germline. The CDR3 nucleotides are TGCAGCGTTGAGAACAACATACCCTACAATGAGCAGTTCTTC. This sequence encodes CSVENNIPYNEQFF.

V is TRBV10-3 and J is TRBJ1-1; the match to TRBD1 covers 11 bases. J gave up 5 bases and V 5 bases, and 4 bases lay outside the gene matches. This CDR3 is built from 14 residues. Germline values: CDR1 ENHRY, CDR2 SYGVKD. The CDR3: CAISFGQGATEAFF. The CDR3 coding sequence is TGTGCCATCAGTTTCGGACAGGGGGCGACTGAAGCTTTCTTT.

The chain is built from TRBV21-1 and TRBJ1-5; the table calls TRBD1, which could not be checked here. TRBV21-1 counts as a pseudogene. The length of the CDR3 is 18 residues. The CDR3 sequence: CASSKRAPGRENWQPQHF. The CDR3 region has the DNA TGTGCCAGCAGCAAAAGAGCACCGGGACGGGAAAATTGGCAGCCCCAGCATTTT.

This clonotype was observed at least ten times. CDR3 amino acids: CSAGQGAYGYTF. CDR3 DNA: TGCAGCGCCGGACAGGGGGCCTATGGCTACACCTTC. The J gene is TRBJ1-2, the V gene TRBV29-1; TRBD1 aligns across 11 bases. The CDR3 contains 12 residues. The germline V gene has CDR1 SQVTM and CDR2 ANQGSEA. Trimming removed 7 bases from V and 4 bases from J; junction bases left unmatched: 2.

This clonotype was seen ten or more times. The chain recombines TRBV7-9 with TRBJ1-1; D unresolved. CDR3 length equals 13 residues. Trimming took 8 bases from V and 2 from J, leaving 12 bases between them. Germline V gene sequence: CDR1 SEHNR, CDR2 FQNEAQ (reference sequence). CDR3 protein: CASYAPGNTEAFF. In DNA, the CDR3 is TGTGCCAGCTATGCCCCGGGCAACACTGAAGCTTTCTTT.

This clonotype has at least ten counts. The chain carries TRBV7-3 and TRBJ2-3, with D perhaps matching TRBD1 (6 bases). The V and J ends lost 5 bases and 1 base respectively, with 13 bases between them. The CDR3 is 15 amino acids. The germline CDR1 and CDR2 sequences are SGHTA and FQGTGA. In nucleotides, the CDR3 is TGTGCCAGCAGCCCGATTTCAGGGGGCACAGATACGCAGTATTTT. It specifies CASSPISGGTDTQYF. Full variable domain (missing parts from reference TRBV7-3 and TRBJ2-3): GAGVSQTPSNKVTEKGKYVELRCDPISGHTALYWYRQSLGQGPEFLIYFQGTGAADDSGLPNDRFFAVRPEGSVSTLKIQRTERGDSAVYLCASSPISGGTDTQYFGPGTRLTVL.

This clonotype has just a few counts. This rearrangement joins TRBV28 to TRBJ2-5; no definite D call. V was shortened by 5 bases and J by 2 bases, with 12 bases between the two germline ends. The germline V gene encodes CDR1 MDHEN and CDR2 SYDVKM. This CDR3 region has 14 residues. The CDR3 nucleotides read TGTGCCAGCAGTCGCCCCCGGTTGCAAGAGACCCAGTACTTC. It is translated as CASSRPRLQETQYF.

V is TRBV25-1 and J is TRBJ2-5; D is ambiguous. CDR3 size: 12 residues. Trimming shortened V by 5 bases and J by 5 bases, and 9 bases separated the two germline ends. Germline V gives CDR1 MGHDK, CDR2 SYGVNS. CDR3 loop: CASSRQMETQYF. The CDR3 DNA is TGTGCCAGCAGTAGGCAGATGGAGACCCAGTACTTC.

This clonotype was counted a few times. V is TRBV7-6 and J is TRBJ2-5; D might be TRBD2 (6 bases). The CDR3 contains 17 residues. V was pared by 4 bases and J by 2 bases, with 20 bases between. Germline V gene data show CDR1 as SGHVS and CDR2 as FNYEAQ. The CDR3: CASSSGLTRRDQETQYF. CDR3 coding DNA: TGTGCCAGCAGCTCGGGACTCACCAGAAGAGATCAAGAGACCCAGTACTTC.

This CDR3 is CASSLTRGANVLTF. The CDR3 nucleotides are TGTGCCAGCAGCTTAACCAGGGGGGCCAACGTCCTGACTTTC. This rearrangement joins TRBV11-2 to TRBJ2-6; D uncertain. This CDR3 is 14 amino acids long. With 2 bases removed from V and 4 bases from J, the gap between germline ends came to 6 bases. The germline CDR1 and CDR2 sequences are SGHAT and FQNNGV. Combining the CDR3 with reference TRBV11-2 and TRBJ2-6 gives the whole variable domain EAGVAQSPRYKIIEKRQSVAFWCNPISGHATLYWYQQILGQGPKLLIQFQNNGVVDDSQLPKDRFSAERLKGVDSTLKIQPAKLEDSAVYLCASSLTRGANVLTFGAGSRLTVL.

The rearrangement links TRBV27 to TRBJ2-7; the D gene is possibly TRBD2 (5 bases). V was cut by 7 bases and J by 0 bases, with 16 bases left in between. The CDR3 runs 15 residues. Germline V gene sequence: CDR1 MNHEY, CDR2 SMNVEV (reference sequence). Written as DNA, the CDR3 is TGTGCCAGCAAGGGTTCGGGATGGAACTCCTACGAGCAGTACTTC. The encoded protein is CASKGSGWNSYEQYF.

This clonotype turned up a few times. The chain is built from TRBV7-3 and TRBJ1-2; possible D gene TRBD1, 6 bases. CDR1 and CDR2 (germline): SGHTA, FQGTGA. The CDR3 covers 14 residues. Trimming removed 2 bases at V and 8 bases at J, with 15 bases between. The CDR3 sequence is CASSLGGYQGGYTF. The CDR3 DNA follows: TGTGCCAGCAGCTTAGGAGGCTACCAGGGGGGCTACACCTTC.

CDR3 region: CASSESGRGWTYEQYF. CDR3 bases: TGTGCCAGCAGTGAGAGTGGGCGGGGGTGGACCTACGAGCAGTACTTC. The chain combines TRBV25-1 with TRBJ2-4; 7 bases agree with TRBD2. TRBJ2-7 matches the DNA end more closely, so the J call is doubtful. Looked up from germline, CDR1 is MGHDK and CDR2 is SYGVNS. The CDR3 runs 16 residues.

CDR3 nucleotides: TGTGCCAGCAGCCCAAGGACAGGTATCTACAATGAGCAGTTCTTC. It codes for CASSPRTGIYNEQFF. This chain uses TRBV7-9 with TRBJ2-1, with 7 bases that match TRBD1. V lost 5 bases, J lost 3 bases, and 7 bases stayed unmatched. The CDR3 runs to 15 residues. Per germline, CDR1 SEHNR and CDR2 FQNEAQ (reference sequence). The full variable domain, in which reference TRBV7-9 and TRBJ2-1 provide the parts outside the CDR3, is DTGVSQNPRHKITKRGQNVTFRCDPISEHNRLYWYRQTLGQGPEFLTYFQNEAQLEKSRLLSDRFSAERPKGSFSTLEIQRTEQGDSAMYLCASSPRTGIYNEQFFGPGTRLTVL.

This chain connects TRBV20-1 to TRBJ2-7; 9 bases map to TRBD2. This CDR3 contains 17 residues. The J segment lost 0 bases and the V segment lost 1 base, leaving 10 bases of the junction unmatched. Germline lookup yields CDR1 DFQATT and CDR2 SNEGSKA (reference sequence). CDR3 residues: CSARGSSGKVSSYEQYF. CDR3 in DNA: TGCAGTGCTAGAGGGTCTAGCGGGAAGGTGAGCTCCTACGAGCAGTACTTC.